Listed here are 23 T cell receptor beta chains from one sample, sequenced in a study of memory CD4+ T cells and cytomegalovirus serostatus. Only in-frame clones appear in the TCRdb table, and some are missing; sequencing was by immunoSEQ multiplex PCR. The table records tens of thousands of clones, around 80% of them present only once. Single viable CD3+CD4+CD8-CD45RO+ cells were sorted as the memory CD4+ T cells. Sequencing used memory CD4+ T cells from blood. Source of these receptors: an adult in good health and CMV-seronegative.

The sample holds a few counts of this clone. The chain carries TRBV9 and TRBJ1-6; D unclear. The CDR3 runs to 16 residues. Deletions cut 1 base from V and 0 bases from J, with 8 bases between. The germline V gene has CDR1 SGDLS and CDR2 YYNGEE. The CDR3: CASSVQGFSYNSPLHF. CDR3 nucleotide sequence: TGTGCCAGCAGCGTACAAGGGTTCTCCTATAATTCACCCCTCCACTTT.

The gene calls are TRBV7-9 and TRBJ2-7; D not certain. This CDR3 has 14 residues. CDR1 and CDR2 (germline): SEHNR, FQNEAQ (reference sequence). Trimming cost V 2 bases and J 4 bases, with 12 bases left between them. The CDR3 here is CASSLPSQQYEQYF. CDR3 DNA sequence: TGTGCCAGCAGCTTACCATCTCAACAGTACGAGCAGTACTTC.

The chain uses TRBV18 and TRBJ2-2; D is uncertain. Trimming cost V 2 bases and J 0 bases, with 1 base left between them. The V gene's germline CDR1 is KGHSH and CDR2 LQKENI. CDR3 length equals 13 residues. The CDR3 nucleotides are TGTGCCAGCTCACCATCGAACACCGGGGAGCTGTTTTTT. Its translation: CASSPSNTGELFF.

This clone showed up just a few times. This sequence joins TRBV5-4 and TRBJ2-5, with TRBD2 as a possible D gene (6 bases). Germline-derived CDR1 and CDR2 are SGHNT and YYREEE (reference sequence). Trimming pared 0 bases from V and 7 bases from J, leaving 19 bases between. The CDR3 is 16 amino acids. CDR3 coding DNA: TGTGCCAGCAGCTTGGACGGGACTCCAAGGCTTGGGACCCAGTACTTC. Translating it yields CASSLDGTPRLGTQYF.

This chain's CDR3 is CASSLGSQPHEQYF. The CDR3 DNA sequence: TGCGCCAGCAGCTTGGGGAGCCAACCCCACGAGCAGTACTTC. The chain is built from TRBV5-1 and TRBJ2-7; D ambiguous. The CDR3 contains 14 residues. The germline V and J ends were trimmed by 0 bases and 5 bases, with 12 bases remaining between them. The germline V gene encodes CDR1 SGHRS and CDR2 YFSETQ.

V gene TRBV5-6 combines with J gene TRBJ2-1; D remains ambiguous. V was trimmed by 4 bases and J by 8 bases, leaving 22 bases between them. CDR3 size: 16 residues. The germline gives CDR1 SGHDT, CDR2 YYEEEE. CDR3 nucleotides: TGTGCCAGCAGCCCTAAGACCCGGTGGGAAATCGATGAGCAGTTCTTC. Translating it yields CASSPKTRWEIDEQFF.

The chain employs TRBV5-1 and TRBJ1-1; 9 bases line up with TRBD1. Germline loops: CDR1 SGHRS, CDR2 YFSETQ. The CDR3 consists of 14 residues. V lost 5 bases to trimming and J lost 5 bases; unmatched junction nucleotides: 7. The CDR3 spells CASSDTGGVTEAFF. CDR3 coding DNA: TGCGCCAGCAGTGATACAGGGGGCGTAACTGAAGCTTTCTTT.

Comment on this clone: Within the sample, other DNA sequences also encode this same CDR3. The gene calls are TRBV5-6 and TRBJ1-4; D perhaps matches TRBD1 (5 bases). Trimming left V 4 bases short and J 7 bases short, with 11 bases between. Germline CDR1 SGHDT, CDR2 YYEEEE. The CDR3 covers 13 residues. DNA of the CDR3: TGTGCCAGCAGCCAGGGAACGTCTGAAAAACTGTTTTTT. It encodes CASSQGTSEKLFF. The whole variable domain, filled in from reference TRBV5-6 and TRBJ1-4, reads DAGVTQSPTHLIKTRGQQVTLRCSPKSGHDTVSWYQQALGQGPQFIFQYYEEEERQRGNFPDRFSGHQFPNYSSELNVNALLLGDSALYLCASSQGTSEKLFFGSGTQLSVL.

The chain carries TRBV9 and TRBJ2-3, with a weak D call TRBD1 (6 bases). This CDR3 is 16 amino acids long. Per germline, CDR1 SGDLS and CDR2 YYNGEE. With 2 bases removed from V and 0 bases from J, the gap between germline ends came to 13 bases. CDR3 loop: CASSVSPGHSTDTQYF. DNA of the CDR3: TGTGCCAGCAGCGTGTCACCGGGACACAGCACAGATACGCAGTATTTT. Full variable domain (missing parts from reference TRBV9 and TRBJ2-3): DSGVTQTPKHLITATGQRVTLRCSPRSGDLSVYWYQQSLDQGLQFLIQYYNGEERAKGNILERFSAQQFPDLHSELNLSSLELGDSALYFCASSVSPGHSTDTQYFGPGTRLTVL.

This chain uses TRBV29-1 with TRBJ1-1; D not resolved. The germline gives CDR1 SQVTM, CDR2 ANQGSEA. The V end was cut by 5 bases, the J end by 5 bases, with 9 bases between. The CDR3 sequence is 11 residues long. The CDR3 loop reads CSVSRETEAFF. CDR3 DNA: TGCAGCGTTAGTCGGGAGACTGAAGCTTTCTTT.

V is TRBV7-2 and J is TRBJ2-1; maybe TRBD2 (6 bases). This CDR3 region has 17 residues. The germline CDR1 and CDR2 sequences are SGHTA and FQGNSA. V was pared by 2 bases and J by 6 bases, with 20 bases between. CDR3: CASSLSASSKEGNEQFF. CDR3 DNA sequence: TGTGCCAGCAGCTTATCGGCTAGCTCCAAGGAGGGCAATGAGCAGTTCTTC.

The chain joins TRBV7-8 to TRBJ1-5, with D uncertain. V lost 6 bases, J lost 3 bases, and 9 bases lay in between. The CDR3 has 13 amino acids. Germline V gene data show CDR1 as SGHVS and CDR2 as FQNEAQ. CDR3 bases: TGTGCCAGCAGTCGAACAGACAATCAGCCCCAGCATTTT. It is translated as CASSRTDNQPQHF.

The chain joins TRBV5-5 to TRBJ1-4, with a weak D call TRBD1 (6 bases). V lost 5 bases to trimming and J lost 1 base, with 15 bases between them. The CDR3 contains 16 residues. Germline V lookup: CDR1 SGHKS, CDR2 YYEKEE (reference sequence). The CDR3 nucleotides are TGTGCCAGCAGTCCCCAACCGACAGGAACTAATGAAAAACTGTTTTTT. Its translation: CASSPQPTGTNEKLFF.

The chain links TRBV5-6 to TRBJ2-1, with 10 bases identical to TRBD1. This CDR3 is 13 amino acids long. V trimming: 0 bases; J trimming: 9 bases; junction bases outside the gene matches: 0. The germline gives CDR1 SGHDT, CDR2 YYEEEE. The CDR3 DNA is TGTGCCAGCAGCTTGGGGACAGGGGGTGAGCAGTTCTTC. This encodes CASSLGTGGEQFF.

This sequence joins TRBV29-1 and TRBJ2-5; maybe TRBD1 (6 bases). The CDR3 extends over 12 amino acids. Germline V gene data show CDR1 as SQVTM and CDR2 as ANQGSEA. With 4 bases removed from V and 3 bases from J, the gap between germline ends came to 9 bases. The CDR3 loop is CSVGRGEETQYF. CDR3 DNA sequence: TGCAGCGTTGGCAGGGGCGAAGAGACCCAGTACTTC.

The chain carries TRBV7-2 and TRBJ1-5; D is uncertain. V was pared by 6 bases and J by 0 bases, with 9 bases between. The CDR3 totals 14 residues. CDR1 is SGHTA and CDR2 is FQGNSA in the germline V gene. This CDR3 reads CASRELDSNQPQHF. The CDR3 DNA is TGTGCCAGCAGGGAGCTAGATAGCAATCAGCCCCAGCATTTT.

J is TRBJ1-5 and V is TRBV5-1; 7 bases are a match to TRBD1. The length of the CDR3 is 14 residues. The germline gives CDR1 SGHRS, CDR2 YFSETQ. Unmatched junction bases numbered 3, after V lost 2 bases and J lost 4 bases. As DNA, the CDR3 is TGCGCCAGCAGCTTAGGGGGCAGGAATCAGCCCCAGCATTTT. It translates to CASSLGGRNQPQHF.

CDR3 nucleotide sequence: TGTGCCAGCAGCTTGTCGGCAGGGCCATACAATGAGCAGTTCTTC. It codes for CASSLSAGPYNEQFF. The gene calls are TRBV5-6 and TRBJ2-1; tentatively, D is TRBD1 (5 bases). CDR1 and CDR2 from the germline V gene are SGHDT and YYEEEE. This CDR3 has 15 amino acids. V was clipped by 1 base and J by 4 bases, with 12 bases between them.

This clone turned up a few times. CDR3 residues: CASSLPGVGPYNEQFF. Here the CDR3 DNA reads TGTGCCAGCAGCTTACCGGGAGTAGGGCCCTACAATGAGCAGTTCTTC. The chain links TRBV11-1 to TRBJ2-1; perhaps TRBD2 as D (6 bases). The CDR3 is made up of 16 amino acids. Germline loops: CDR1 SGHAT, CDR2 FQDESV (reference sequence). V lost 2 bases, J lost 2 bases, and 13 bases lay in between.

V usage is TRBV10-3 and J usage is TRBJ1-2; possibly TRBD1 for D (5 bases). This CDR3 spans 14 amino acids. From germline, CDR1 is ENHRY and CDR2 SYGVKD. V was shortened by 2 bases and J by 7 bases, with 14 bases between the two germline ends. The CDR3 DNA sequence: TGTGCCATCAGTGAGCCTAGGGACTTCCCTGGCTACACCTTC. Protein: CAISEPRDFPGYTF.

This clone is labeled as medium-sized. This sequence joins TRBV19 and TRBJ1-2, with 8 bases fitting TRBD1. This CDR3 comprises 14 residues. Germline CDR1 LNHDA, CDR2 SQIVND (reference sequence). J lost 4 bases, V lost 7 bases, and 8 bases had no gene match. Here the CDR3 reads CASTPGQALYGYTF. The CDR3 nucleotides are TGTGCCAGTACCCCGGGACAGGCCCTCTATGGCTACACCTTC. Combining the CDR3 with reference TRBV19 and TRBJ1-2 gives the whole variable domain DGGITQSPKYLFRKEGQNVTLSCEQNLNHDAMYWYRQDPGQGLRLIYYSQIVNDFQKGDIAEGYSVSREKKESFPLTVTSAQKNPTAFYLCASTPGQALYGYTFGSGTRLTVV.

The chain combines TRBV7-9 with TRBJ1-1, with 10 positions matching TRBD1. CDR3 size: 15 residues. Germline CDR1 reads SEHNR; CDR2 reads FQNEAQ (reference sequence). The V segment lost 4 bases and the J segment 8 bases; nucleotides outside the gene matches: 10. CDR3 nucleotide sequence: TGTGCCAGCAGCTCTCAGGACAGGGGGATTGGAGAAGCTTTCTTT. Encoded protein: CASSSQDRGIGEAFF.

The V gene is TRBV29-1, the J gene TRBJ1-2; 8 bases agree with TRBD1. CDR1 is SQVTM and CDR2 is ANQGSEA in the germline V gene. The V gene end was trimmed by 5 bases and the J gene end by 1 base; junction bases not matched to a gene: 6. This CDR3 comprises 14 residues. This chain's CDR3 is CSVQGRGRNYGYTF. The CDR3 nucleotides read TGCAGCGTTCAAGGCAGGGGGCGTAACTATGGCTACACCTTC.